This T cell receptor beta chain was retrieved from a study of blood T cell repertoires in COVID-19. About the research overall: There were acute and convalescent COVID-19 samples, and they came from the United States, Italy and Spain.

Original processing notes: Amplification of reference gene primers was used by the study to estimate nucleated cell counts. The table came from immunoSEQ multiplex PCR; TCRdb's copy has only in-frame clones and leaves some out. That table furnishes V, J and clone size, whereas the DNA furnished D and trimming. The profile shows roughly 220,000 clones, 80% to 90% of them singletons. V dropped 4 bases and J dropped 8; count of bases not matched to a gene: 10. In germline, CDR1 is SGDLS, CDR2 YYNGEE. There are 15 residues in the CDR3. The specimen sequenced was peripheral blood. The chain is built from TRBV9 and TRBJ1-4, with 8 bases matching TRBD1. This receptor was identified in a man older than 75 with acute or convalescent COVID-19. The CDR3 DNA follows: TGTGCCAGCAGCTCCCAGGGGGCGCCTTACGAAAAACTGTTTTTT. This encodes CASSSQGAPYEKLFF.